The TCR beta chain described here comes from a study of blood T cell repertoires in COVID-19. Germline CDR1 SNHLY, CDR2 FYNNEI. The length of the CDR3 is 14 residues. Trimming took off 5 bases at V and 0 bases at J, with 10 bases between the two ends. Assay used: immunoSEQ multiplex PCR; TCRdb lists only in-frame clones, some missing. The repertoire consists of some 290,000 clones, with 90% occurring once and the leading ten covering 3.9%. This TCR was recovered from a woman in her thirties who had been exposed to COVID-19. The rearrangement joins TRBV2 to TRBJ1-1; TRBD1 might be the D (6 bases). The specimen was PBMCs or T cells enriched from blood (not recorded which). The CDR3 sequence is CASSQGSLNTEAFF. CDR3 DNA sequence: TGTGCCAGCAGTCAGGGGTCCCTGAACACTGAAGCTTTCTTT.